This T cell receptor beta chain was documented in a study of blood T cell repertoires in COVID-19 (dated by TCRdb to about 2020). About the full investigation: Samples covering the acute and convalescent phases of COVID-19 were provided by collaborators in the United States, Italy and Spain. The prospective study material was composed of cDNA or gDNA derived from T cells, B-cell-depleted T cells, or PBMCs. The dataset comprised deeply sampled blood TCRbeta repertoires from subjects exposed to, actively infected with, or recovered from COVID-19. The repertoires were released in a freely available public database intended as a resource for research on the immune response to SARS-CoV-2. Samples came from the ongoing ImmuneRACE study (first 160 participants) plus 1,254 subjects from 6 global collaborators. Sample metadata almost always included a de-identified subject ID, COVID-19 status, age in years and sex. Where HLA class I and class II types were available, the types were taken from metadata supplied by the sample provider, not from assay-based typing.

TCRbeta CDR3 regions were amplified from genomic DNA using the immunoSEQ Assay, a bias-controlled multiplex PCR. Under the source paper's analysis protocol: Nucleated cell counts per sample were estimated from amplification of reference gene primers within the assay. To quantify the absolute abundance of each unique TCRbeta CDR3 rearrangement, sequence reads were collapsed and filtered. Productive Simpson clonality was computed per sample as the square root of Simpson's diversity index over productive rearrangements. Imported from immuneACCESS, the table was reduced by TCRdb to in-frame sequences with V and J called. These copies leave out some clones; in studies compared against another copy, an unresolved V gene accounts for under half, and the cause of the remainder is not known. V, J and clone size reflect that table, while D and trimming were determined from the DNA. The sample profile shows fewer than 350,000 clones; roughly 89% of them were found once. 5.2% of the sample is held by the ten biggest clonotypes.

V drops 1 base and J drops 0 bases, leaving 8 bases in between. CDR3 length: 15 amino acids, cysteine to phenylalanine. Just the 45-base CDR3 DNA is kept, in frame starting at base 1. Per the germline V gene (reference sequence), PRHDT is the CDR1 and FYEKMQ is the CDR2. A note on this clone: Its target antigen remains unknown. No clone much larger than this one lies a single base away; base qualities are absent.

Paper-wide results and their limitations: How much clinical and demographic metadata was included differed by source and by participant, and the metadata was provided uncurated.

Participants in the prospective study were enrolled through a virtual design, were aged roughly 18 to 100 years, and lived in fewer than 30 United States geographic areas. In the prospective study, participants were assigned to cohorts based on the clinical history participants reported in a screening survey and a study questionnaire. For ImmuneRACE Cohort 3, a participant was defined as recovered based on two consecutive negative NP/OP PCR tests, clearance by a healthcare professional, or resolution of symptoms. In the prospective study, whole blood, serum and a nasopharyngeal or oropharyngeal swab were collected from each participant by mobile phlebotomists. Over an approximately 2-month period, participants in the prospective study had the option of providing additional blood draws and questionnaires. Blood samples from the prospective study were shipped frozen or at room temperature prior to DNA extraction.

Source material: PBMCs or T cells enriched from blood (not recorded which). The TCR comes from a man aged 60-69 years who had recovered from COVID-19. The chain employs TRBV13 and TRBJ2-3; the D gene assignment is ambiguous. The sequence in DNA is TGTGCCAGCAGCTTAGCGAAGCCTAGCACAGATACGCAGTATTTT. It codes for CASSLAKPSTDTQYF.